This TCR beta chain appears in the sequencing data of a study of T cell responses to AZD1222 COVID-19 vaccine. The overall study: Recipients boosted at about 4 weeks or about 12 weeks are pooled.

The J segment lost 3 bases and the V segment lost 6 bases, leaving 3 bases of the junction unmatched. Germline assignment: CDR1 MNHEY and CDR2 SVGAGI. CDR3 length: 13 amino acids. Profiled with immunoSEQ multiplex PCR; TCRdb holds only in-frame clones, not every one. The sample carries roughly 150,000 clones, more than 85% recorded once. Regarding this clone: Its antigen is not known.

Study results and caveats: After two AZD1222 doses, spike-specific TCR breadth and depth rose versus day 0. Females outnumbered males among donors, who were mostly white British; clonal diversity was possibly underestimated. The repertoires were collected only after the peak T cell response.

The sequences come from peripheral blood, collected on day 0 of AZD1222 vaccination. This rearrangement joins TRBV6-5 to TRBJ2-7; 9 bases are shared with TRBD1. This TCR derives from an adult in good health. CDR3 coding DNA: TGTGCCAGCAGCGTGGACAGGGGCTACGAGCAGTACTTC. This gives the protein CASSVDRGYEQYF.